This TCR beta chain was retrieved from a study of CD8+ T cells in alopecia areata. Study results and limitations: Uncertainty remains about how baseline CD8+ expansion links to response, with one nonresponder.

Turning to this clone: Its antigen remains unknown.

Isolated RNA was reverse transcribed into cDNA used as the sequencing template. Here immunoSEQ multiplex PCR was the method, and the copy in TCRdb shows in-frame clones only, minus some. The repertoire includes 90,000 to 150,000 clones, about three fifths of them detected once, and 25% to 35% sits in the top ten. Regarding treatment: oral pan-JAK inhibitor, 5-10 mg twice daily. The sequence came from a human donor with alopecia areata. Specimen: CD8+ T cells sorted from blood, collected at week 4, from a patient treated with tofacitinib.

CDR3 DNA sequence: TGTGCCACCAGCAGAGATTCAGTCCAAGAGACCCAGTACTTC. This translates into CATSRDSVQETQYF. V is TRBV15 and J is TRBJ2-5; no clear D. The V end lost 0 bases, the J end lost 1 base, and 6 bases lay between the germline ends. This CDR3 has 14 amino acids. Germline lookup yields CDR1 LNHNV and CDR2 YYDKDF (reference sequence).